One sample yielded the 8 T cell receptor beta chains listed below, sequenced in a study of blood T cell repertoires in COVID-19. The assay was immunoSEQ multiplex PCR, and TCRdb's table has in-frame clones only and misses some. The sample includes a few hundred thousand clones, roughly nine tenths of them seen just once. Sequencing input: PBMCs or T cells enriched from blood (not recorded which). The origin of the receptors is a woman aged 40 to 49 who had been exposed to COVID-19.

The chain recombines TRBV30 with TRBJ2-7; tentatively, D is TRBD2 (6 bases). CDR1 is GTSNPN, CDR2 SVGIG, per germline (reference sequence). Trimming shortened V by 2 bases and J by 2 bases, and 13 bases separated the two germline ends. The CDR3 extends over 14 amino acids. CDR3 sequence reads: CAWSLSSGAYEQYF. The CDR3 DNA follows: TGTGCCTGGAGTTTGAGTAGCGGAGCCTACGAGCAGTACTTC. Using reference TRBV30 and TRBJ2-7 for the parts outside the CDR3, the full variable domain is SQTIHQWPATLVQPVGSPLSLECTVEGTSNPNLYWYRQAAGRGLQLLFYSVGIGQISSEVPQNLSASRPQDRQFILSSKKLLLSDSGFYLCAWSLSSGAYEQYFGPGTRLTVT.

The genes are TRBV6-5 and TRBJ1-6, with TRBD1 matching over 9 bases. Trimming cost V 10 bases and J 7 bases; bases outside gene matches: 8. Germline lookup yields CDR1 MNHEY and CDR2 SVGAGI. This CDR3 comprises 14 residues. The CDR3 loop reads CATDRGTENSPLHF. The CDR3 DNA sequence: TGTGCCACCGACAGGGGGACGGAGAATTCACCCCTCCACTTT.

This chain uses TRBV5-1 with TRBJ1-2; D may be TRBD1 (5 bases). The CDR3 is 14 residues long. Trimming took off 0 bases at V and 8 bases at J, with 14 bases between the two ends. In germline, CDR1 is SGHRS, CDR2 YFSETQ. CDR3: CASSLEGGAQGYTF. In nucleotides, the CDR3 is TGCGCCAGCAGCTTGGAGGGAGGGGCTCAAGGCTACACCTTC.

J is TRBJ2-2 and V is TRBV9; 11 positions match TRBD1. J was trimmed by 4 bases and V by 3 bases; bases with no gene match: 5. The CDR3 is made up of 16 amino acids. The germline V gene has CDR1 SGDLS and CDR2 YYNGEE. The CDR3 DNA reads as TGTGCCAGCAGCGCACCGGGACAGGGGGGCACCGGGGAGCTGTTTTTT. Protein: CASSAPGQGGTGELFF. The variable domain in full, completed from reference TRBV9 and TRBJ2-2, reads DSGVTQTPKHLITATGQRVTLRCSPRSGDLSVYWYQQSLDQGLQFLIQYYNGEERAKGNILERFSAQQFPDLHSELNLSSLELGDSALYFCASSAPGQGGTGELFFGEGSRLTVL.

The chain joins TRBV24-1 to TRBJ1-1; TRBD1 matches 8 bases. The V gene end was trimmed by 2 bases and the J gene end by 7 bases; junction bases not matched to a gene: 14. The CDR3 consists of 17 residues. Germline values: CDR1 KGHDR, CDR2 SFDVKD. Here the CDR3 reads CATSDSRQGYFGGEAFF. The DNA for the CDR3 is TGTGCCACCAGTGATTCGAGACAGGGGTACTTCGGCGGTGAAGCTTTCTTT.

This rearrangement joins TRBV5-4 to TRBJ1-3; no reliable D call. In germline, CDR1 is SGHNT, CDR2 YYREEE (reference sequence). CDR3 length equals 13 residues. V dropped 0 bases and J dropped 4 bases, with 5 bases sitting between them. CDR3 amino acids: CASSLALGNTIYF. The CDR3 DNA sequence: TGTGCCAGCAGCTTGGCCCTCGGAAACACCATATATTTT.

The chain is built from TRBV27 and TRBJ2-7; 11 bases are shared with TRBD1. With 5 bases clipped from V and 1 base from J, the junction kept 10 bases outside the gene matches. The CDR3 has 17 amino acids. Germline CDR1 reads MNHEY; CDR2 reads SMNVEV (reference sequence). CDR3 sequence (DNA): TGTGCCAGCAGTCCAAGGACAGGGGGCGCAAGGTCCTACGAGCAGTACTTC. Protein: CASSPRTGGARSYEQYF.

The CDR3 bases are TGTGCCAGTAGTACCGAAAGCGTTTTCAGCTACAATGAGCAGTTCTTC. Amino acid sequence: CASSTESVFSYNEQFF. V gene TRBV19 combines with J gene TRBJ2-1; D is unclear. This CDR3 comprises 16 residues. CDR1 and CDR2 (germline): LNHDA, SQIVND (reference sequence). V lost 4 bases and J 3 bases, leaving 16 bases between the germline ends.